This passage covers 11 T cell receptor beta chains from one sample sequenced in a study of regulatory T cells in long-lasting Graves disease. Documented time point: persistent/refractory GD, antithyroid drugs over 5 years with positive TRAb. Researchers made the TCR library from RNA that was extracted from PBMCs. TCR beta libraries were built with iRepertoire HTBI primers and Arm-PCR of CDR3 regions. TCRdb reprocessed the multiplex PCR reads with MiXCR, giving one entry per CDR3 protein. The data hold 350,000 to 500,000 distinct CDR3 sequences, with roughly 21% observed a single time. The starting material was peripheral blood mononuclear cells (PBMCs), obtained when the disease was refractory, from a patient treated with antithyroid drugs. Source of these receptors: a female donor with Graves disease.

This clonotype was counted many times. This chain joins TRBV29-1 and TRBJ2-4, with TRBD1 matching over 8 bases. The J segment lost 6 bases and the V segment lost 0 bases, leaving 7 bases of the junction unmatched. The germline gives CDR1 SQVTM, CDR2 ANQGSEA. The CDR3 runs to 15 residues. CDR3 loop: CSVEDRQGAGNIQYF. The DNA of the CDR3 is TGCAGCGTTGAAGATCGGCAGGGGGCGGGAAACATTCAGTACTTC. The entire variable domain, with the rest obtained from reference TRBV29-1 and TRBJ2-4, is as follows: SAVISQKPSRDICQRGTSLTIQCQVDSQVTMMFWYRQQPGQSLTLIATANQGSEATYESGFVIDKFPISRPNLTFSTLTVSNMSPEDSSIYLCSVEDRQGAGNIQYFGAGTRLSVL.

There are a few counts of this clonotype. Germline and junction disagree at one end, which may indicate a read error. This chain connects TRBV7-2 to TRBJ2-5, with 12 bases that match TRBD2. The CDR3 consists of 14 residues. The germline V gene encodes CDR1 SGHTA and CDR2 FQGNSA. CDR3 sequence reads: CAGSFRSSGRAQYF. CDR3 sequence (DNA): TGTGCCGGCAGCTTTCGTTCTAGCGGGAGGGCGCAGTACTTC.

The V call is TRBV19, the J call TRBJ1-1; 9 bases agree with TRBD1. V shed 5 bases, J shed 4 bases, and the junction held 8 bases outside the gene matches. The germline V gene has CDR1 LNHDA and CDR2 SQIVND (reference sequence). This CDR3 is 15 amino acids long. The chain's CDR3 is CASSSGQGLSTEAFF. CDR3 DNA: TGTGCCAGTAGTTCCGGACAGGGGTTGAGCACTGAAGCTTTCTTT.

Comments on this clonotype: A much larger clone differs by one base, so this may be a read error. The chain is built from TRBV11-2 and TRBJ2-4; D may be TRBD2 (7 bases). This CDR3 spans 17 amino acids. Germline assignment: CDR1 SGHAT and CDR2 FQNNGV. The CDR3 nucleotides read TGTGCCAGCAGCGCCGGGGGAGGGGGGACGGCCAAAAGCATTCAGTACTTC. As protein: CASSAGGGGTAKSIQYF.

V and J are TRBV3-1 and TRBJ1-3; 9 bases line up with TRBD1. The CDR3 runs 16 residues. V dropped 0 bases and J dropped 4; count of bases not matched to a gene: 4. CDR1 is LGHDT, CDR2 YNNKEL, per germline (reference sequence). The CDR3 DNA follows: TGTGCCAGCAGCCAAGACCCCACAGGGGGCGGAAACACCATATATTTT. Protein product: CASSQDPTGGGNTIYF.

This clonotype was seen more than once but under ten times. The chain employs TRBV6-1 and TRBJ2-1, with D unclear. CDR3 length: 13 amino acids. Germline values: CDR1 MNHNS, CDR2 SASEGT. The V gene lost 5 bases and the J gene lost 0 bases, with 5 bases spanning the gap. The CDR3 DNA reads TGTGCCAGCAGTCAGGACTCCTACAATGAGCAGTTCTTC. Translated: CASSQDSYNEQFF.

This clonotype was seen only a few times. V usage is TRBV11-2 and J usage is TRBJ2-6; D uncertain. Germline-derived CDR1 and CDR2 are SGHAT and FQNNGV. The germline V and J ends were trimmed by 1 base and 4 bases, with 5 bases remaining between them. This CDR3 region has 14 residues. CDR3: CASSLGGGANVLTF. CDR3 DNA: TGTGCCAGCAGCTTAGGTGGGGGGGCCAACGTCCTGACTTTC. Together with reference TRBV11-2 and TRBJ2-6, the CDR3 gives the full variable domain: EAGVAQSPRYKIIEKRQSVAFWCNPISGHATLYWYQQILGQGPKLLIQFQNNGVVDDSQLPKDRFSAERLKGVDSTLKIQPAKLEDSAVYLCASSLGGGANVLTFGAGSRLTVL.

This clonotype has only a few counts. CDR3 residues: CSVEMGLAGGNTGELFF. As DNA, the CDR3 is TGCAGCGTTGAAATGGGGCTAGCGGGAGGGAACACCGGGGAGCTGTTTTTT. The V call is TRBV29-1, the J call TRBJ2-2, with 11 bases aligning to TRBD2. Germline V gene data show CDR1 as SQVTM and CDR2 as ANQGSEA. V gave up 2 bases and J gave up 1 base; unmatched junction bases: 6. The CDR3 consists of 17 residues.

This rearrangement joins TRBV9 to TRBJ2-7; 10 bases align to TRBD1. The CDR3 loop spans 16 amino acids. The V and J ends lost 0 bases and 5 bases, in that order; junction bases with no gene match: 8. Germline V CDR1 and CDR2: SGDLS, YYNGEE. CDR3 coding DNA: TGTGCCAGCAGCGTAGATGGGACAGGGGAGTTCGACGAGCAGTACTTC. This gives the protein CASSVDGTGEFDEQYF.

This clonotype was picked up many times. The chain links TRBV2 to TRBJ2-7, with D tentatively TRBD1 or TRBD2 (6 bases each). Trimming left V 7 bases short and J 1 base short, with 17 bases between. CDR3 length equals 15 residues. Looked up from germline, CDR1 is SNHLY and CDR2 is FYNNEI. CDR3 bases: TGTGCCAGCAACGGAGGGAGTGGACAGTCCTACGAGCAGTACTTC. Protein: CASNGGSGQSYEQYF.

A few counts support this clonotype. The gene calls are TRBV30 and TRBJ2-2; D call uncertain. Trimming took off 4 bases at V and 4 bases at J, with 13 bases between the two ends. Germline V CDR1 and CDR2: GTSNPN, SVGIG (reference sequence). The CDR3 is 14 amino acids. In DNA form, the CDR3 reads TGTGCCTGGAATGAAGGGATAGGCACCGGGGAGCTGTTTTTT. Its protein product is CAWNEGIGTGELFF.